The 15 T cell receptor beta chains in this list originate from one sample, sequenced in a study of T cells in localized non-small cell lung cancer. Profiling relied on immunoSEQ multiplex PCR, and the TCRdb table lists in-frame clones only, not all of them. Seen here are approximately 54,000 clones, about 80% observed once, and the top ten hold just under 20%. The input for sequencing was peripheral blood, taken before any cancer treatment. Source of these receptors: an older female donor with stage II squamous cell lung carcinoma.

The chain has TRBV30 and TRBJ1-5, with 10 positions matching TRBD1. CDR1 and CDR2 (germline): GTSNPN, SVGIG (reference sequence). The CDR3 has 17 amino acids. Trimming removed 2 bases from V and 5 bases from J; junction bases left unmatched: 12. The CDR3, as DNA: TGTGCCTGGAGTAACCCTCCATTCGGACAGGGGGATCAGCCCCAGCATTTT. This codes for CAWSNPPFGQGDQPQHF.

CDR3 in amino acids: CASSVTSGYSYNEQFF. In DNA form, the CDR3 reads TGTGCCAGCAGTGTGACTAGCGGGTACTCCTACAATGAGCAGTTCTTC. V and J are TRBV2 and TRBJ2-1; 10 bases map to TRBD2. The germline gives CDR1 SNHLY, CDR2 FYNNEI. V lost 4 bases and J lost 0; bases outside the gene matches: 3. CDR3 size: 16 residues.

The chain links TRBV6-1 to TRBJ1-6, with 7 bases that match TRBD1. With V trimmed by 4 bases and J by 4 bases, 7 bases remained unmatched. CDR3 length: 16 amino acids. CDR1 is MNHNS and CDR2 is SASEGT in the germline V gene. CDR3 in amino acids: CASSGKGARYNSPLHF. The CDR3 bases are TGTGCCAGCAGTGGAAAGGGGGCACGGTATAATTCACCCCTCCACTTT.

The J gene is TRBJ2-1, the V gene TRBV5-4; D may be TRBD2 (5 bases). This CDR3 has 15 amino acids. Trimming took off 4 bases at V and 4 bases at J, with 15 bases between the two ends. Germline V gives CDR1 SGHNT, CDR2 YYREEE (reference sequence). CDR3 nucleotides: TGTGCCAGCAGCCAGGACTCGCGCCCGTACAATGAGCAGTTCTTC. This sequence encodes CASSQDSRPYNEQFF.

The CDR3 spells CASSYEGDREAFF. CDR3 bases: TGTGCCAGCAGTTACGAGGGGGACAGAGAAGCTTTCTTT. The genes are TRBV6-6 and TRBJ1-1; 7 bases fit TRBD1. CDR3 length: 13 residues. V gave up 2 bases and J gave up 8 bases; unmatched junction bases: 5. Germline lookup yields CDR1 MNHNY and CDR2 SVGAGI (reference sequence).

This chain joins TRBV7-9 and TRBJ1-1, with 7 bases lining up with TRBD1. This CDR3 comprises 14 residues. V shed 6 bases and J 3 bases; nucleotides not matched to a gene: 7. Looked up from germline, CDR1 is SEHNR and CDR2 is FQNEAQ (reference sequence). In DNA form, the CDR3 reads TGTGCCAGCAGTCTCGGGACAGTAGACACTGAAGCTTTCTTT. Its protein is CASSLGTVDTEAFF.

The rearrangement uses TRBV30 and TRBJ2-7; maybe TRBD2 (6 bases). Trimming shortened V by 0 bases and J by 7 bases, and 13 bases separated the two germline ends. The germline V gene has CDR1 GTSNPN and CDR2 SVGIG (reference sequence). The CDR3 runs to 13 residues. The CDR3 is CAWSVGRAGEQYF. The CDR3 DNA reads TGTGCCTGGAGTGTAGGCAGGGCGGGGGAGCAGTACTTC.

This chain uses TRBV15 with TRBJ2-5, with D possibly being TRBD1 or TRBD2 (5 bases each). The CDR3 has 16 amino acids. The ends were cut back, 1 base at V and 5 bases at J, with 17 bases in the middle. Germline CDR1 and CDR2: LNHNV and YYDKDF (reference sequence). The CDR3 sequence: CATSRVEGFSRETQYF. DNA for the CDR3: TGTGCCACCAGCAGAGTAGAGGGGTTCTCCAGGGAGACCCAGTACTTC. The full variable domain, its missing parts supplied by reference TRBV15 and TRBJ2-5, is DAMVIQNPRYQVTQFGKPVTLSCSQTLNHNVMYWYQQKSSQAPKLLFHYYDKDFNNEADTPDNFQSRRPNTSFCFLDIRSPGLGDTAMYLCATSRVEGFSRETQYFGPGTRLLVL.

The sample holds one count of this clone. CDR3 region: CASRTRFETQYF. For the CDR3, the DNA is TGTGCCAGCAGGACTAGATTCGAGACCCAGTACTTC. The chain recombines TRBV2 with TRBJ2-5; maybe TRBD2 (6 bases). The V end was cut by 6 bases, the J end by 5 bases, with 10 bases between. CDR3 size: 12 residues. Per germline, CDR1 SNHLY and CDR2 FYNNEI.

Here the CDR3 DNA reads TGTGCCAGCAGCCCGGACAGCGTGGAAATAGTTCGAGATTCACCCCTCCACTTT. Its translation is CASSPDSVEIVRDSPLHF. The chain is built from TRBV6-4 and TRBJ1-6; D perhaps matches TRBD1 (6 bases). Germline CDR1 and CDR2: MRHNA and SNTAGT. The CDR3 has 18 amino acids. V was pared by 6 bases and J by 8 bases, with 26 bases between.

The V call is TRBV18, the J call TRBJ1-6; D may be TRBD1 (6 bases). Germline values: CDR1 KGHSH, CDR2 LQKENI. CDR3 size: 14 residues. Trimming cost V 1 base and J 7 bases, with 8 bases left between them. Written as DNA, the CDR3 is TGTGCCAGCTCACCACAGGGGGGAAATTCACCCCTCCACTTT. Its protein product is CASSPQGGNSPLHF.

The chain links TRBV7-2 to TRBJ2-7; D call uncertain. Trimming cost V 4 bases and J 8 bases, with 12 bases left between them. CDR3 length equals 12 residues. CDR1 and CDR2 from the germline V gene are SGHTA and FQGNSA. The CDR3 DNA sequence: TGTGCCAGCAGCTCCCCCCCCAATAAGCAGTACTTC. It specifies CASSSPPNKQYF.

The chain combines TRBV27 with TRBJ1-3; tentatively, D is TRBD1 (6 bases). This CDR3 has 15 amino acids. Germline V gives CDR1 MNHEY, CDR2 SMNVEV (reference sequence). V lost 4 bases and J 3 bases, leaving 13 bases between the germline ends. CDR3 loop: CASSSEGGFGNTIYF. The DNA of the CDR3 is TGTGCCAGCAGTTCAGAGGGGGGGTTTGGAAACACCATATATTTT.

V usage is TRBV19 and J usage is TRBJ2-5; TRBD1 matches 8 bases. The CDR3 contains 14 residues. CDR1 LNHDA and CDR2 SQIVND come from the germline V gene (reference sequence). With 1 base clipped from V and 4 bases from J, the junction kept 2 bases outside the gene matches. The chain's CDR3 is CASSIGQGTETQYF. The CDR3 DNA is TGTGCCAGTAGTATAGGACAGGGGACAGAGACCCAGTACTTC. The complete variable domain, with remaining parts taken from reference TRBV19 and TRBJ2-5, reads DGGITQSPKYLFRKEGQNVTLSCEQNLNHDAMYWYRQDPGQGLRLIYYSQIVNDFQKGDIAEGYSVSREKKESFPLTVTSAQKNPTAFYLCASSIGQGTETQYFGPGTRLLVL.

The gene calls are TRBV2 and TRBJ1-1, with D maybe TRBD1 (6 bases). Germline V gives CDR1 SNHLY, CDR2 FYNNEI. Deletions cut 2 bases from V and 6 bases from J, with 13 bases between. The CDR3 consists of 14 residues. The CDR3 is CASSEWGLRAEAFF. The CDR3 DNA reads TGTGCCAGCAGTGAATGGGGGCTTCGCGCTGAAGCTTTCTTT.